This T cell receptor beta chain was identified in a study of shared clonotypes between healthy human individuals. The study's findings and limits: The sharing of 5% to 5.5% of naive CD4 clonotypes was seen across a few donors. Among non-shared clonotypes, generation probabilities were lower than among those shared by all four donors.

Notes on this clone: Antigen unknown.

Germline V gene lookup returns CDR1 MDHEN and CDR2 SYDVKM. This CDR3 comprises 17 residues. Losses at the gene ends were 5 bases for V and 2 bases for J; bases not matched to a gene: 11. Some clones are missing from TCRdb's copy, which holds only in-frame ones; the method was immunoSEQ multiplex PCR. The repertoire consists of around 2.1 million clones, with approximately 96% occurring once and the leading ten covering around 0.13%. The rearrangement joins TRBV28 to TRBJ1-5, with TRBD1 identical over 8 bases. Source material: naive CD4+ T cells sorted from blood. Documented subset: CD45RA+ positively selected. This sequence was found in a man between 18 and 29 years old in good health. CDR3 bases: TGTGCCAGCAGTCCACCGGACAGGGTCTTGCGCAATCAGCCCCAGCATTTT. It codes for CASSPPDRVLRNQPQHF. Combining the CDR3 with reference TRBV28 and TRBJ1-5 gives the whole variable domain DVKVTQSSRYLVKRTGEKVFLECVQDMDHENMFWYRQDPGLGLRLIYFSYDVKMKEKGDIPEGYSVSREKKERFSLILESASTNQTSMYLCASSPPDRVLRNQPQHFGDGTRLSIL.